These T cell receptor beta chains were read from a single sample in a study of blood T cell repertoires in COVID-19. Produced via immunoSEQ multiplex PCR; TCRdb's table is partial and in-frame only. The table lists some 150,000 clones, about 79% of them singletons. The material sequenced was peripheral blood. All receptors come from a woman in her 50s with acute or convalescent COVID-19. Both conserved end residues are part of each CDR3. The D gene is left open where the match is weak. Clone size, where shown, is once, few, many, or a class for clones that have expanded.

D	J	V	size	CDR3	DNA
TRBD2	TRBJ2-7	TRBV12-3/TRBV12-4	-	CASGLARSEQYF	TGTGCCAGCGGACTAGCAAGGAGTGAGCAGTACTTC
-	TRBJ2-1	TRBV5-1	-	CASSLRSEQFF	TGCGCCAGCAGCTTGAGGAGTGAGCAGTTCTTC
TRBD1	TRBJ1-3	TRBV7-2	once	CASSNGGRGKNTIYF	TGTGCCAGCAGCAACGGGGGCAGGGGGAAAAACACCATATATTTT
-	TRBJ2-7	TRBV12-2	-	CASRLASTSGTSEQYF	TGTGCAAGTCGCTTAGCATCCACTAGCGGGACATCAGAGCAGTACTTC
TRBD1	TRBJ2-7	TRBV5-6	-	CASSYRDRGYEQYF	TGTGCCAGCAGCTACCGGGACAGGGGTTACGAGCAGTACTTC
TRBD1	TRBJ1-5	TRBV27	once	CASRLGQYTQPQHF	TGTGCCAGCAGGTTGGGACAGTACACTCAGCCCCAGCATTTT
-	TRBJ2-5	TRBV5-4	-	CASSLAAGGETQYF	TGTGCCAGCAGCTTGGCTGCAGGTGGGGAGACCCAGTACTTC
TRBD2	TRBJ2-2	TRBV11-2	-	CASSSLSGGVGELFF	TGTGCCAGCAGCTCCCTCAGCGGGGGGGTCGGGGAGCTGTTTTTT
-	TRBJ2-2	TRBV9	-	CASSVAGRNTGELFF	TGTGCCAGCAGCGTAGCCGGGAGGAACACCGGGGAGCTGTTTTTT
-	TRBJ2-5	TRBV2	-	CASSETGGPTETQYF	TGTGCCAGCAGTGAGACGGGGGGCCCTACTGAGACCCAGTACTTC
TRBD2	TRBJ2-7	TRBV3-1/TRBV3-2	-	CASSISGRRHEQYF	TGTGCCAGCAGCATAAGCGGGAGGCGCCACGAGCAGTACTTC
TRBD1	TRBJ2-7	TRBV28	once	CASHRGHPYEQYF	TGTGCCAGTCACAGGGGACACCCATACGAGCAGTACTTC
TRBD1	TRBJ1-4	TRBV19	-	CASASQGTGDEKLFF	TGTGCCAGTGCCTCTCAAGGGACAGGGGATGAAAAACTGTTTTTT
TRBD1	TRBJ1-2	TRBV18	-	CASSDGTGLNYGYTF	TGTGCCAGCTCAGACGGGACAGGCTTGAACTATGGCTACACCTTC
-	TRBJ2-5	TRBV6-5	-	CASSIRQETQYF	TGTGCCAGCAGTATCCGCCAAGAGACCCAGTACTTC
TRBD1	TRBJ2-5	TRBV6-5	-	CASGGQGMRTQYF	TGTGCCAGCGGGGGACAGGGAATGAGGACCCAGTACTTC
-	TRBJ1-6	TRBV27	-	CASVGGSNSPLHF	TGTGCCAGTGTAGGGGGTAGTAATTCACCCCTCCACTTT
-	TRBJ2-3	TRBV2	-	CASSGTGTPLYF	TGTGCCAGCAGTGGTACAGGGACCCCCCTGTATTTT
TRBD1	TRBJ1-1	TRBV27	-	CASSRPGTGNTEAFF	TGTGCCAGCAGTAGACCTGGGACAGGGAACACTGAAGCTTTCTTT
TRBD1	TRBJ2-1	TRBV18	-	CASSPPRQGYNEQFF	TGTGCCAGCTCACCACCGAGACAGGGCTACAATGAGCAGTTCTTC
TRBD1	TRBJ1-2	TRBV27	-	CASNLGGTGLANYGYTF	TGTGCCAGCAACTTGGGTGGGACAGGGCTAGCTAACTATGGCTACACCTTC
-	TRBJ1-6	TRBV6-5	-	CASSYGMGPRHSPLHF	TGTGCCAGCAGTTACGGGATGGGGCCTCGCCATTCACCCCTCCACTTT